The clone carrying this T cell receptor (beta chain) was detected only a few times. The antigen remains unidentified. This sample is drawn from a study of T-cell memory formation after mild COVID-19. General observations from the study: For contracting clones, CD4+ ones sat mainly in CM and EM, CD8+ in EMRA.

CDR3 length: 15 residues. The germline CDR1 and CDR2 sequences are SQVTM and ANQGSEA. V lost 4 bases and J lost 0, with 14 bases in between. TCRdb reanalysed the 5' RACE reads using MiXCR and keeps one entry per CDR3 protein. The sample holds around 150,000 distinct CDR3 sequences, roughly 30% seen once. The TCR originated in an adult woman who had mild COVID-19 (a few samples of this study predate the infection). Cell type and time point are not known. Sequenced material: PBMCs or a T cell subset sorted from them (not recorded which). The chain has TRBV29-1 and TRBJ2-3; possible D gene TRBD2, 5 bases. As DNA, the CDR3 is TGCAGCGTTGGGCCTAAGCGGACTAGCACAGATACGCAGTATTTT. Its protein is CSVGPKRTSTDTQYF.